This T cell receptor beta chain appears in the sequencing data of a study of T cells in localized non-small cell lung cancer. Broader study findings: Clonality peaked in uninvolved adjacent lung rather than tumor. In adjacent lung appeared a median 57 of the top 100 tumor clones.

Assay used: immunoSEQ multiplex PCR; TCRdb lists only in-frame clones, some missing. The table lists about 92,000 clones, roughly 88% of them singletons. On this clone: Its antigen remains unknown.

CDR3 length: 10 amino acids. Per germline, CDR1 MNHEY and CDR2 SMNVEV (reference sequence). V was clipped by 8 bases and J by 2 bases, with 2 bases between them. The clonotype originates from a woman aged 35 to 70 with stage II squamous cell lung carcinoma. This specimen was PBMCs, taken before any cancer treatment. The chain links TRBV27 to TRBJ2-3; no reliable D call. The CDR3 nucleotides are TGTGCCAGCCCCACAGATACGCAGTATTTT. It codes for CASPTDTQYF.